Each of the 32 T cell receptor beta chains below was sequenced from the same sample in a study of tumor-infiltrating lymphocytes in primary liver carcinoma. Unsorted bulk tissue of roughly 18-32 mg yielded co-extracted RNA and DNA. The researchers produced TCR beta cDNA from around 0.5 ug total RNA with a constant-region primer. Libraries covering TCR beta were generated through three nested multiplex PCR rounds (using a slightly modified ARM-PCR). Forward primers for TRBV1-TRBV30 and a C-beta reverse primer served the first two PCR rounds, at 10 cycles each. TCRdb reanalysed the multiplex PCR reads using MiXCR and keeps one entry per CDR3 protein. The sample holds 80,000 to 100,000 distinct CDR3 sequences, less than 75% seen once. Sequencing input: tumor-adjacent normal liver tissue. These TCRs come from a man aged 40-50 years with primary liver carcinoma and hepatitis B virus infection.

Details on this clonotype: Given the absence of the conserved phenylalanine or tryptophan at the CDR3 end, a read error is likely. The DNA is left out, because the CDR3 cannot be placed on it with certainty; the CDR3 is given as TCRdb lists it. This sequence joins TRBV25-1 and TRBJ2-5; the table assigns TRBD2, which was not confirmed against the DNA. The germline V gene encodes CDR1 MGHDK and CDR2 SYGVNS. Termini included, the CDR3 measures 12 amino acids. CDR3 loop: CASGEYGTSGRY.

Turning to this clonotype: One end of the junction is discordant with germline, which a read error may explain. The genes are TRBV6-1 and TRBJ2-5, with D uncertain. Looked up from germline, CDR1 is MNHNS and CDR2 is SASEGT. The CDR3 has 12 amino acids. The CDR3 region is CTSSEVAETRYF. CDR3 nucleotide sequence: TGTACCAGCAGTGAAGTTGCGGAGACCCGGTACTTC.

On this clonotype itself: The conserved phenylalanine or tryptophan is not found at the CDR3 terminus, so this likely reflects a read error. The chain links TRBV12-3 or TRBV12-4 to TRBJ2-2; no reliable D call. This CDR3 has 14 residues. The CDR3 DNA follows: TGTGACAGCAGTTCCCGACACCCTCCCGGGGAGCTGTTTTCT. Translating it yields CDSSSRHPPGELFS.

This rearrangement joins TRBV12-3 or TRBV12-4 to TRBJ1-2; D gene ambiguous. The CDR3 is 16 residues long. The V end lost 3 bases, the J end lost 4 bases, and 18 bases lay between the germline ends. CDR3 sequence reads: CASSFFFGPEFYGYTF. CDR3 DNA: TGTGCCAGCAGTTTTTTCTTTGGACCTGAATTCTATGGCTACACCTTC.

Remarks on this clonotype: This sequence may be a read error, since a much larger clone differs from it by one base. This chain connects TRBV29-1 to TRBJ2-5; 8 nucleotides match TRBD2. The CDR3 runs to 12 residues. Germline V lookup: CDR1 SQVTM, CDR2 ANQGSEA. The CDR3 sequence is CSGRAGEEIQYF. DNA for the CDR3: TGCAGCGGAAGAGCGGGAGAGGAGATCCAGTACTTC.

This clonotype was counted a few times. The chain carries TRBV5-1 and TRBJ2-1; 10 nucleotides align to TRBD2. The germline gives CDR1 SGHRS, CDR2 YFSETQ. The CDR3 has 16 residues. Germline trimming cut 5 bases from V and 9 bases from J; bases unmatched to any gene: 14. For the CDR3, the DNA is TGCGCCAGCAGTTCGTCGAGCGGGAGGGCCGAGGGTGAGCAGTTCTTC. Translated, it gives CASSSSSGRAEGEQFF.

This clonotype was picked up many times. This sequence joins TRBV10-2 and TRBJ2-7; D is possibly TRBD1 or TRBD2 (5 bases each). This CDR3 comprises 15 residues. Germline CDR1 is WSHSY and CDR2 is SAAADI. The V end was cut by 6 bases, the J end by 2 bases, with 17 bases between. The CDR3 region has the DNA TGCGCCAGCAGCAATGCCCGGGACCGGCCCTACGAGCAGTACTTC. As protein: CASSNARDRPYEQYF.

This clonotype was seen at least ten times. The chain recombines TRBV6-1 with TRBJ2-7, with 11 bases fitting TRBD1. The CDR3 contains 15 residues. The ends lost 5 bases at V and 5 bases at J; junction bases unmatched: 8. Looked up from germline, CDR1 is MNHNS and CDR2 is SASEGT. The CDR3 nucleotides are TGTGCCAGCAGTCCCGATAGGACAGGGGGCAACGAGCAGTACTTC. It yields the protein CASSPDRTGGNEQYF.

As for this clonotype: This may arise from a read error, as a much more abundant clone is one base away. This chain uses TRBV6-5 with TRBJ2-7, with 7 positions matching TRBD1. CDR3 size: 14 residues. Germline-derived CDR1 and CDR2 are MNHEY and SVGAGI. CDR3 sequence (DNA): TGTGCCAGCGGTTACTCAGGGGGTCTCTACGAGCAGTACTTC. As protein: CASGYSGGLYEQYF.

This clonotype has more than one count but fewer than ten. The chain recombines TRBV28 with TRBJ2-1; D is possibly TRBD1 (6 bases). Looked up from germline, CDR1 is MDHEN and CDR2 is SYDVKM. With 2 bases removed from V and 9 bases from J, the gap between germline ends came to 23 bases. The CDR3 extends over 17 amino acids. This CDR3 reads CASSLGQGKGLGREQFF. As DNA, the CDR3 is TGTGCCAGCAGTTTAGGTCAGGGGAAGGGGCTGGGGCGTGAGCAGTTCTTC.

About this clonotype: Being one base from a much bigger clone, this may be a read error. The rearrangement joins TRBV5-1 to TRBJ2-3; 8 bases match TRBD2. This CDR3 spans 16 amino acids. V trimming: 4 bases; J trimming: 6 bases; junction bases outside the gene matches: 13. The germline V gene has CDR1 SGHRS and CDR2 YFSETQ. CDR3: CASSPVLADLGDTQYF. In nucleotides, the CDR3 is TGCGCCAGCAGCCCAGTACTAGCGGATTTGGGCGATACGCAGTATTTT.

The chain carries TRBV19 and TRBJ2-1; 7 bases map to TRBD1. Losses at the gene ends were 4 bases for V and 1 base for J; bases not matched to a gene: 7. From germline, CDR1 is LNHDA and CDR2 SQIVND (reference sequence). This CDR3 spans 16 amino acids. CDR3 sequence (DNA): TGTGCCAGTAGTAAATCTAAGACAGGGTCCTACAATGAGCAGTTCTTC. Translating gives CASSKSKTGSYNEQFF.

Comments on this clonotype: Given a much more abundant clone one base away, this may be a read error. The chain joins TRBV7-8 to TRBJ1-5; D is unresolved. Germline CDR1 reads SGHVS; CDR2 reads FQNEAQ. Trimming stripped 5 bases from V and 4 bases from J, with 12 bases between. The CDR3 length is 14 residues. The CDR3 loop reads CASSPDVDNQPQHF. The CDR3 region has the DNA TGTGCCAGCAGCCCTGATGTAGATAATCAGCCCCAGCATTTT.

There are many counts of this clonotype. This CDR3 is CASSRILAGVDDEQFF. In nucleotides, the CDR3 is TGTGCCAGCAGTCGTATTCTAGCGGGAGTAGACGATGAGCAGTTCTTC. This chain uses TRBV6-1 with TRBJ2-1; 10 bases are shared with TRBD2. Per germline, CDR1 MNHNS and CDR2 SASEGT. With 5 bases clipped from V and 8 bases from J, the junction kept 12 bases outside the gene matches. The CDR3 is 16 amino acids.

This clonotype was detected only a few times. A single base separates this from a much larger clone, so it may be a read error. V is TRBV4-2 and J is TRBJ2-7, with 7 bases aligning to TRBD2. The junction had 8 bases not matched to a gene; V was cut back by 0 bases and J by 0 bases. The CDR3 contains 17 residues. Germline values: CDR1 LGHNA, CDR2 YNFKEQ. The DNA for the CDR3 is TGTGCCAGCAGCCAAGACAGTGGACTAGTGGACTCCTACGAGCAGTACTTC. Amino acids: CASSQDSGLVDSYEQYF.

The rearrangement joins TRBV7-9 to TRBJ1-4; unclear D gene. CDR3 length: 11 residues. The V end was cut by 6 bases, the J end by 7 bases, with 6 bases between. Germline V gives CDR1 SEHNR, CDR2 FQNEAQ (reference sequence). The CDR3: CASSVSEKLFF. In DNA, the CDR3 is TGTGCCAGCAGTGTTTCTGAAAAACTGTTTTTT.

Many counts were recorded for this clonotype. The rearrangement joins TRBV6-5 to TRBJ1-1, with a tentative D call TRBD1 (5 bases). CDR3 length equals 14 residues. CDR1 and CDR2 from the germline V gene are MNHEY and SVGAGI. V was trimmed by 6 bases and J by 6 bases, leaving 17 bases between them. CDR3 nucleotide sequence: TGTGCCAGCAGGGACCTACGGGACGCGGCTGAAGCTTTCTTT. The encoded protein is CASRDLRDAAEAFF.

Details on this clonotype: Mismatch with germline at one junction end may stem from a read error. The V gene is TRBV28, the J gene TRBJ2-5, with 7 bases lining up with TRBD1. Germline-derived CDR1 and CDR2 are MDHEN and SYDVKM. There are 13 residues in the CDR3. The CDR3 DNA reads TGTGTCAGCAGTTCGGACAGGCAAGAGACCCAGTACTTC. Amino acid sequence: CVSSSDRQETQYF. Based on the CDR3 plus reference TRBV28 and TRBJ2-5, the full variable domain is DVKVTQSSRYLVKRTGEKVFLECVQDMDHENMFWYRQDPGLGLRLIYFSYDVKMKEKGDIPEGYSVSREKKERFSLILESASTNQTSMYLCVSSSDRQETQYFGPGTRLLVL.

This clonotype has a handful of counts. Sequence at one end of the junction differs from germline and may be a read error. The chain combines TRBV6-1 with TRBJ1-2, with D tentatively TRBD1 (6 bases). This CDR3 is built from 15 residues. Germline-derived CDR1 and CDR2 are MNHNS and SASEGT. In nucleotides, the CDR3 is TGTGCCACCAGTGAAGTGGGGGGGGCTGTACGTGGCTACACCTTC. The encoded protein is CATSEVGGAVRGYTF.

This clonotype was seen more than once but under ten times. Just one base apart from a much larger clone, this may be a read error. The rearrangement joins TRBV12-3 or TRBV12-4 to TRBJ1-1; TRBD1 aligns across 7 bases. CDR3 length: 14 amino acids. The DNA of the CDR3 is TGTGCCGGCAGTTTATACAGGGGCGGCACTGAAGCTTTCTTT. This encodes CAGSLYRGGTEAFF.

About this clonotype itself: This could be a read error, since a much larger clone is one nucleotide away. V gene TRBV6-1 combines with J gene TRBJ2-7, with D perhaps matching TRBD1 or TRBD2 (5 bases each). Germline-derived CDR1 and CDR2 are MNHNS and SASEGT. This CDR3 comprises 16 residues. This CDR3 reads CASCEEGAGRTYEQYF. CDR3 DNA sequence: TGTGCCAGCTGTGAAGAAGGGGCAGGGAGAACCTACGAGCAGTACTTC.

The chain links TRBV6-5 to TRBJ2-6; 8 nucleotides agree with TRBD1. The CDR3 is 18 residues long. Per the germline V gene, CDR1 is MNHEY and CDR2 is SVGAGI. Unmatched junction bases numbered 26, after V lost 5 bases and J lost 17 bases. For the CDR3, the DNA is TGTGCCAGCAGTCTTAGGACAGGGATGAAAGCTGGGGCCGATGTCTTGACTTTC. This encodes CASSLRTGMKAGADVLTF.

To note about this clonotype: A much more abundant neighbour one base away suggests this may be a read error. Likely a read error: the CDR3 ends without its conserved phenylalanine or tryptophan. The chain links TRBV30 to TRBJ2-3; 11 positions agree with TRBD2. This CDR3 is built from 14 residues. In germline, CDR1 is GTSNPN, CDR2 SVGIG (reference sequence). Trimming cost V 4 bases and J 4 bases; bases outside gene matches: 4. This chain's CDR3 is CAWMLAGGPDTQYY. The DNA of the CDR3 is TGTGCCTGGATGCTAGCGGGAGGACCAGATACGCAGTATTAT.

As concerns this clonotype: Here the CDR3 omits its conserved ending phenylalanine or tryptophan, so a read error is the likely source. This chain joins TRBV11-2 and TRBJ2-7, with D uncertain. Trimming took 1 base from V and 0 from J, leaving 13 bases between them. The CDR3 length is 16 residues. Per germline, CDR1 SGHAT and CDR2 FQNNGV. This CDR3 reads CASSLVSSYLSYEQYL. CDR3 nucleotide sequence: TGTGCCAGCAGCTTAGTTAGTTCCTACCTCTCCTACGAGCAGTACTTA.

A remark on this clonotype: One junction end disagrees with the germline gene, perhaps due to a read error. The rearrangement joins TRBV10-3 to TRBJ1-5; D is uncertain. The CDR3 consists of 13 residues. CDR1 is ENHRY and CDR2 is SYGVKD in the germline V gene. The CDR3 loop reads CATSVDGYQPQHF. In DNA form, the CDR3 reads TGTGCCACCAGTGTGGACGGCTATCAGCCCCAGCATTTT.

On this clonotype: Given a much more abundant clone one base away, this may be a read error. The rearrangement links TRBV20-1 to TRBJ2-7; D not certain. Germline V gene sequence: CDR1 DFQATT, CDR2 SNEGSKA (reference sequence). Trimming cost V 4 bases and J 6 bases, with 10 bases left between them. The CDR3 has 11 residues. CDR3 nucleotides: TGCAGTGCTATAGATTACATCGAGCAGTACTTC. Translated: CSAIDYIEQYF.

The chain carries TRBV5-6 and TRBJ2-5; D gene unclear. Germline CDR1 and CDR2: SGHDT and YYEEEE. CDR3 length equals 11 residues. Trimming left V 3 bases short and J 11 bases short, with 11 bases between. The CDR3 is CASSSQEKQYF. The CDR3 nucleotides are TGTGCCAGCAGCTCCCAAGAGAAACAGTACTTC.

On this clonotype itself: At one of its ends the junction is not consistent with the germline gene, which may arise from a read error. The gene calls are TRBV29-1 and TRBJ2-1, with D unclear. Germline V gives CDR1 SQVTM, CDR2 ANQGSEA. CDR3 length: 12 residues. CDR3 protein: CSVVALANGQFF. The CDR3 region has the DNA TGCAGCGTTGTAGCTCTTGCCAATGGGCAGTTCTTC.

This clonotype was detected once. This may arise from a read error, as a much more abundant clone is one base away. Lacking the conserved final phenylalanine or tryptophan, this CDR3 likely reflects a read error. The V call is TRBV6-5, the J call TRBJ2-7; the match to TRBD2 covers 13 bases. Germline CDR1 and CDR2: MNHEY and SVGAGI. This CDR3 has 15 residues. J was trimmed by 5 bases and V by 5 bases; bases with no gene match: 6. The CDR3 DNA is TGTGCCAGCAGTCTACTAGCGGGAGGGTTCCACGAGCAGTACCTC. Translation: CASSLLAGGFHEQYL.

As to this clonotype: A read error may produce the germline difference seen at one junction end. The CDR3 DNA sequence: TGCGCCGGCAGCCAAGAAGTCAGGACAGTCGTGTATTTC. As protein: CAGSQEVRTVVYF. The chain recombines TRBV4-1 with TRBJ2-7; tentatively, D is TRBD1 (6 bases). The CDR3 covers 13 residues. CDR1 and CDR2 (germline): MGHRA, YSYEKL.

To note about this clonotype: At one end the junction does not follow the germline gene, possibly because of a read error. The chain has TRBV11-2 and TRBJ2-1; D remains unclear. This CDR3 comprises 16 residues. CDR1 and CDR2 (germline): SGHAT, FQNNGV. CDR3: CASSLTSAQLGNEQFF. For the CDR3, the DNA is TGTGCCAGCAGCTTAACATCAGCGCAATTGGGTAATGAACAGTTCTTC.

Concerning this clonotype: A much bigger clone sits one base away, suggesting this may be a read error. V usage is TRBV5-6 and J usage is TRBJ1-1, with 7 bases that match TRBD1. This CDR3 has 14 amino acids. CDR1 is SGHDT, CDR2 YYEEEE, per germline. CDR3 coding DNA: TGTACCAGCAGCTTACGACAGGGGAACACTGAAGCTTTCTTT. It translates to CTSSLRQGNTEAFF.